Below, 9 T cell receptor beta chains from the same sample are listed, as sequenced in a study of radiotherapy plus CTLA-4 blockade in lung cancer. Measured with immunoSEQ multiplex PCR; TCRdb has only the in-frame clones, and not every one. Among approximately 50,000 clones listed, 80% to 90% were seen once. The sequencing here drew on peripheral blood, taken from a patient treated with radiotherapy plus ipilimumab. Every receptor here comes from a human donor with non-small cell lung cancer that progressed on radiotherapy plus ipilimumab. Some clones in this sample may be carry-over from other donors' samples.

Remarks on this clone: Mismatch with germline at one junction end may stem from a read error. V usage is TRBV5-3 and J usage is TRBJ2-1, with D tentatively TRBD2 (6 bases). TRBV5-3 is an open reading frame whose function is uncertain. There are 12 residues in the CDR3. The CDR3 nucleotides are TGTGCCAGCAGCTCGATGGGGGGTGAGCAGTTCTTC. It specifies CASSSMGGEQFF.

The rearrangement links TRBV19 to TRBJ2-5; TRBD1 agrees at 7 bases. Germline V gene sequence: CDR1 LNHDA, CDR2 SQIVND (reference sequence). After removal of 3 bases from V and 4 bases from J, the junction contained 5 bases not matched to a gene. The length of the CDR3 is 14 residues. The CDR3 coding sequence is TGTGCCAGTAGTATCAACAGGGGCCCAGAGACCCAGTACTTC. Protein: CASSINRGPETQYF.

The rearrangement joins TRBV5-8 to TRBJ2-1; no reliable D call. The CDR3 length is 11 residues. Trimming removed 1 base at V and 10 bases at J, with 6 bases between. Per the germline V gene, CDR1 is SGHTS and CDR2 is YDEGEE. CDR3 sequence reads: CASSLQQEQFF. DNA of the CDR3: TGTGCCAGCAGCTTGCAACAAGAGCAGTTCTTC.

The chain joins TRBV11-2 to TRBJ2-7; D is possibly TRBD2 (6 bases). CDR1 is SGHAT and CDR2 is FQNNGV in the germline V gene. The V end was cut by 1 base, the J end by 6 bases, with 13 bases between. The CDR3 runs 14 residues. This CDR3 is CASSLAGVPGEQYF. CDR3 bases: TGTGCCAGCAGCTTAGCGGGAGTGCCCGGCGAGCAGTACTTC.

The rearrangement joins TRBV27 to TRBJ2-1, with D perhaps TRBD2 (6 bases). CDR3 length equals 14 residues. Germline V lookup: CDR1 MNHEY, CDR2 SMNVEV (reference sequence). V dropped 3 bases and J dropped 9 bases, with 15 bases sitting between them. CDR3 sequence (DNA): TGTGCCAGCAGTTTCGGACTAACCTTGGGTGAGCAGTTCTTC. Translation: CASSFGLTLGEQFF.

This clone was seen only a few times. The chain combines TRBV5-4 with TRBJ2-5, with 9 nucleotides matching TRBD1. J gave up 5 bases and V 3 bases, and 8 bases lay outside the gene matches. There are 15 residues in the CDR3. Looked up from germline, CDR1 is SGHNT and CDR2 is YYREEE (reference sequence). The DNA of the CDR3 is TGTGCCAGCAGCTCGGGGACAGGGCTGGCGGAGACCCAGTACTTC. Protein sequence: CASSSGTGLAETQYF.

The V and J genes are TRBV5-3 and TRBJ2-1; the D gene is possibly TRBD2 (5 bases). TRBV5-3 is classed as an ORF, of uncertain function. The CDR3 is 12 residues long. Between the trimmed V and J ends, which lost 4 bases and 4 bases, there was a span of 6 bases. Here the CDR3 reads CARSRLYNEQFF. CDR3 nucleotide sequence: TGTGCCAGAAGCCGACTATACAATGAGCAGTTCTTC.

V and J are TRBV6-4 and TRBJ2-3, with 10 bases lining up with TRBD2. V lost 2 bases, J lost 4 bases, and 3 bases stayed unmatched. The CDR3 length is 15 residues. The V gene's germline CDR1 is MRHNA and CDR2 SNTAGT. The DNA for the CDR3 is TGTGCCAGCAGTGACCGGCTAGCGGGGGCAGATACGCAGTATTTT. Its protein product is CASSDRLAGADTQYF.

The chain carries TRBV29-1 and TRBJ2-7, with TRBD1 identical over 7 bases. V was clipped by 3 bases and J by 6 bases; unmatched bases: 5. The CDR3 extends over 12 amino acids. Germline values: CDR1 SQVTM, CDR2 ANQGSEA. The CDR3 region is CSVDNRGGEQYF. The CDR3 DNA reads TGCAGCGTTGACAACAGGGGTGGCGAGCAGTACTTC.